These T cell receptor beta chains were read from a single sample in a study of blood T cell repertoires in COVID-19. Measured with immunoSEQ multiplex PCR; TCRdb has only the in-frame clones, and not every one. The top ten hold approximately 1% of the sample, which has hundreds of thousands of clones, around 89% seen once. Sequences were obtained from PBMCs or T cells enriched from blood (not recorded which). The receptors shown here come from a young man who had recovered from COVID-19. Both conserved end residues are part of each CDR3. Fields, in order: D gene, CDR3 length, clone size, J gene, V gene, CDR3 protein, CDR3 DNA. The D gene is left open where the match is weak. Clone size, where shown, is once, few, many, or a class for clones that have expanded.

>.|11|.|TRBJ1-1|TRBV28
CASSLSTEAFF
TGTGCCAGCAGTTTGAGTACTGAAGCTTTCTTT
>TRBD1|15|.|TRBJ1-2|TRBV4-2
CASSQEDRNIYGYTF
TGTGCCAGCAGCCAAGAGGACAGGAACATCTATGGCTACACCTTC
>.|15|few|TRBJ2-1|TRBV28
CASSLGASGSNEQFF
TGTGCCAGCAGTTTAGGGGCGTCAGGTAGCAATGAGCAGTTCTTC
>.|14|.|TRBJ1-3|TRBV3-1/TRBV3-2
CASSQVEGEGTIYF
TGTGCCAGCAGCCAAGTTGAGGGGGAAGGCACCATATATTTT
>.|15|.|TRBJ2-5|TRBV4-3
CASSQDRGGWETQYF
TGCGCCAGCAGCCAAGATCGAGGAGGGTGGGAGACCCAGTACTTC
>.|11|.|TRBJ1-1|TRBV7-9
CASSLAGGAFF
TGTGCCAGCAGCTTAGCAGGGGGAGCTTTCTTT
>.|12|.|TRBJ1-1|TRBV5-1
CASSLDSKKAFF
TGCGCCAGCAGCTTGGATAGTAAAAAAGCTTTCTTT
>.|15|.|TRBJ1-5|TRBV28
CASSLLLDSNQPQHF
TGTGCCAGCAGTTTATTGCTAGATAGCAATCAGCCCCAGCATTTT
>.|12|.|TRBJ2-5|TRBV24-1
CATSGFSETQYF
TGTGCCACCAGCGGGTTTAGTGAGACCCAGTACTTC
>TRBD1|16|.|TRBJ1-4|TRBV6-5
CASSYAFTGGGEKLFF
TGTGCCAGCAGTTACGCCTTTACAGGGGGAGGAGAAAAACTGTTTTTT
>.|14|.|TRBJ1-2|TRBV27
CASSFRDFYGGYTF
TGTGCCAGCAGTTTTCGGGACTTCTATGGGGGCTACACCTTC
>.|15|.|TRBJ2-7|TRBV11-1
CASSPGGTLGYEQYF
TGTGCCAGCAGCCCAGGGGGGACCCTGGGCTACGAGCAGTACTTC
>TRBD2|15|.|TRBJ2-1|TRBV5-1
CASSLGSGGYNEQFF
TGCGCCAGCAGCTTGGGTAGCGGGGGTTACAATGAGCAGTTCTTC
>TRBD1|15|.|TRBJ1-6|TRBV28
CASRPDRAGNSPLHF
TGTGCCAGCAGGCCCGACAGGGCGGGCAATTCACCCCTCCACTTT
>TRBD2|12|.|TRBJ2-4|TRBV6-5
CASGDGRGIQYF
TGTGCCAGCGGGGATGGGCGGGGGATTCAGTACTTC
>TRBD1|13|.|TRBJ2-7|TRBV6-6
CASRRQGGDEQYF
TGTGCCAGCAGAAGACAGGGTGGGGACGAGCAGTACTTC
>.|16|.|TRBJ1-1|TRBV16
CASSPPGGGADTEAFF
TGTGCCAGCAGCCCCCCGGGCGGGGGAGCGGACACTGAAGCTTTCTTT
>TRBD1|14|.|TRBJ2-7|TRBV29-1
CSAAPEQGARQQYF
TGCAGCGCTGCGCCGGAACAGGGGGCGCGTCAGCAGTACTTC
>.|14|.|TRBJ1-2|TRBV7-2
CASSSTGANYGYTF
TGTGCCAGCAGCTCAACAGGCGCTAACTATGGCTACACCTTC
>TRBD1|15|.|TRBJ2-1|TRBV18
CASSPGTGGLNEQFF
TGTGCCAGCTCACCGGGGACAGGGGGCCTGAATGAGCAGTTCTTC
>TRBD1|13|.|TRBJ2-1|TRBV12-3/TRBV12-4
CASTRTGIYEQFF
TGTGCCAGCACCCGGACAGGGATTTATGAGCAGTTCTTC
>TRBD2|19|.|TRBJ2-2|TRBV3-1/TRBV3-2
CASSQTYGTSGSGTGELFF
TGTGCCAGCAGCCAAACATACGGGACTAGCGGGAGTGGTACCGGGGAGCTGTTTTTT
>.|14|.|TRBJ2-7|TRBV4-1
CASSHQDSFYEQYF
TGCGCCAGCAGCCATCAGGACAGTTTCTACGAGCAGTACTTC
>TRBD2|18|.|TRBJ2-6|TRBV4-1
CASSLVTSGGPVANVLTF
TGCGCCAGCAGCCTGGTAACTAGCGGGGGGCCCGTGGCCAACGTCCTGACTTTC
>.|16|.|TRBJ2-3|TRBV13
CASSSRLGGGPDTQYF
TGTGCCAGCAGCTCCCGGTTGGGGGGGGGCCCAGATACGCAGTATTTT
>.|14|.|TRBJ1-1|TRBV18
CASSPKGVGTEAFF
TGTGCCAGCTCACCTAAGGGGGTAGGCACTGAAGCTTTCTTT
>TRBD2|16|.|TRBJ2-1|TRBV10-3
CAISESGRSSYNEQFF
TGTGCCATCAGTGAAAGCGGGAGGAGCTCCTACAATGAGCAGTTCTTC